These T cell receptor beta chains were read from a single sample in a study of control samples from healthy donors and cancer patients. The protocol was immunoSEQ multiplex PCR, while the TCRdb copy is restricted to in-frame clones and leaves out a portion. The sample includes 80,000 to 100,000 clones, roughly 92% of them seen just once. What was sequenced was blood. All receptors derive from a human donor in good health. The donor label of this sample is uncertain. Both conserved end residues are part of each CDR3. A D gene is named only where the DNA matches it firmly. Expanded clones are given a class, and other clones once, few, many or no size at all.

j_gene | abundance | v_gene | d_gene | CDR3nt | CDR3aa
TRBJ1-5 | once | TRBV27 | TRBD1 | TGTGCCAGCAGTTCCTACTGGACAGGGGATCAGCCCCAGCATTTT | CASSSYWTGDQPQHF
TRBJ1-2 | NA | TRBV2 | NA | TGTGCCAGCTATGGGGGCACCTCCTACTACACCTTC | CASYGGTSYYTF
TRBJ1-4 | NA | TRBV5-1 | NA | TGCGCCAGCAGCTTGGCCAGCAATGAAAAACTGTTTTTT | CASSLASNEKLFF
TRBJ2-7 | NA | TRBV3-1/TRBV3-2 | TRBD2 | TGTGCCAGCAGCCAAGGCCCACTAGCGGCACACTCCTACGAGCAGTACTTC | CASSQGPLAAHSYEQYF
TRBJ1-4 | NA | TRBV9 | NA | TGTGCCAGCAGCGTAGGCGGGGGGACTTATAATGAAAAACTGTTTTTT | CASSVGGGTYNEKLFF
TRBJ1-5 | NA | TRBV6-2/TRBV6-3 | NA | TGTGCCAGCAGTTACCAGACAGGCTTGGGGCCAGTTCTGCATTTT | CASSYQTGLGPVLHF
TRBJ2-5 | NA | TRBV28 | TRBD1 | TGTGCCAGCAGCGAAATGACCCCGGGACAGGGAGAGACCCAGTACTTC | CASSEMTPGQGETQYF
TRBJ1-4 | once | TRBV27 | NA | TGTGCCAGCAGTTTAGCTTGGGGGCTTGGTAATGAAAAACTGTTTTTT | CASSLAWGLGNEKLFF
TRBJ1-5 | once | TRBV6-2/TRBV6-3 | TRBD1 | TGTGCCAGCAGTTACACCAGGGGGCAGGGCAATCAGCCCCAGCATTTT | CASSYTRGQGNQPQHF
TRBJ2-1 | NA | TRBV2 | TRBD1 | TGTGCCAGCAGCCGGGACAGGGTATACGATGAGCAGTTCTTC | CASSRDRVYDEQFF
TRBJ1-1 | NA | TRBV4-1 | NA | TGCGCCAGCAGCCAAGCCCCAGTGAACACTGAAGCTTTCTTT | CASSQAPVNTEAFF
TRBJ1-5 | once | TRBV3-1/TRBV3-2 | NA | TGTGCCAGCAGCCCCAGTCATGGCAGCAATCAGCCCCAGCATTTT | CASSPSHGSNQPQHF